This entry lists 15 T cell receptor beta chains sequenced from one sample in a study of CD8+CD57+ T cells in acquired aplastic anemia. Sequenced patients had shown CD8+CD57+ cell expansion by flow cytometry. CDR3 and TCR beta VDJ profiling relied on genomic DNA as the template. From the reads, TCRdb called clonotypes with MiXCR, one entry per CDR3 protein. The sample carries roughly 220,000 distinct CDR3 sequences, more than 55% recorded once. Sample: sorted CD4+, CD8+, or CD8+CD57+ T cells (not recorded which) from PBMCs. These receptors were taken from a human donor with aplastic anemia.

This clonotype has a handful of counts. This chain links TRBV5-8 with TRBJ1-2; D gene ambiguous. CDR1 SGHTS and CDR2 YDEGEE come from the germline V gene. The CDR3 is made up of 15 amino acids. V was cut by 4 bases and J by 7 bases, with 20 bases left in between. CDR3 in DNA: TGTGCCAGCAGCGTCGGACGGCCGCCAAGCGGTGGCTACACCTTC. The encoded protein is CASSVGRPPSGGYTF.

This clonotype was seen many times. DNA for the CDR3: TGTGCCAGCAGTCCCCGACTACCCGGGGGGTACAATGAGCAGTTCTTC. The encoded protein is CASSPRLPGGYNEQFF. The genes are TRBV12-3 or TRBV12-4 and TRBJ2-1; TRBD2 matches at 7 bases. This CDR3 has 16 amino acids. V lost 5 bases and J lost 4; bases outside the gene matches: 11.

The CDR3 spells CSANVQYGYTF. Here the CDR3 DNA reads TGCAGTGCTAATGTGCAATATGGCTACACCTTC. The rearrangement uses TRBV20-1 and TRBJ1-2; D is undetermined. Per the germline V gene, CDR1 is DFQATT and CDR2 is SNEGSKA (reference sequence). V lost 4 bases to trimming and J lost 5 bases, with 8 bases between them. This CDR3 has 11 residues.

This clonotype was detected only a few times. The chain uses TRBV7-2 and TRBJ1-6; unclear D gene. This CDR3 has 12 residues. V was pared by 7 bases and J by 10 bases, with 11 bases between. Germline V gene lookup returns CDR1 SGHTA and CDR2 FQGNSA. The CDR3 loop is CASNSLGSPLHF. The CDR3 DNA is TGTGCCAGCAACTCACTGGGCTCACCCCTCCACTTT.

This clonotype was seen repeatedly, ten times or more. The V and J genes are TRBV15 and TRBJ2-3; 9 bases are shared with TRBD1. The CDR3 is 17 residues long. V gave up 3 bases and J gave up 2 bases; unmatched junction bases: 9. CDR1 and CDR2 (germline): LNHNV, YYDKDF (reference sequence). Here the CDR3 DNA reads TGTGCCACCAGCAGGGCTGACAGGGGGTTTGACACAGATACGCAGTATTTT. The encoded protein is CATSRADRGFDTDTQYF. Full variable domain (rest looked up from reference TRBV15 and TRBJ2-3): DAMVIQNPRYQVTQFGKPVTLSCSQTLNHNVMYWYQQKSSQAPKLLFHYYDKDFNNEADTPDNFQSRRPNTSFCFLDIRSPGLGDTAMYLCATSRADRGFDTDTQYFGPGTRLTVL.

This chain uses TRBV7-9 with TRBJ2-7; no firm D call. The germline V gene has CDR1 SEHNR and CDR2 FQNEAQ (reference sequence). CDR3 length: 13 residues. V lost 5 bases to trimming and J lost 7 bases, with 15 bases between them. CDR3: CASSPPLVGEQYF. As DNA, the CDR3 is TGTGCCAGCAGCCCCCCCTTGGTTGGTGAGCAGTACTTC.

This chain uses TRBV5-1 with TRBJ1-5; TRBD1 aligns across 9 bases. V was clipped by 3 bases and J by 9 bases; unmatched bases: 10. The CDR3 length is 15 residues. Germline V gene lookup returns CDR1 SGHRS and CDR2 YFSETQ. Written as DNA, the CDR3 is TGCGCCAGCAGCTCCCAAGGACAGGGGATAACGCCCCAGCATTTT. Protein product: CASSSQGQGITPQHF.

The chain carries TRBV7-9 and TRBJ2-3; no clear D. Deletions cut 6 bases from V and 0 bases from J, with 13 bases between. CDR3 size: 15 residues. Germline V gene lookup returns CDR1 SEHNR and CDR2 FQNEAQ (reference sequence). The chain's CDR3 is CASSQPSTSTDTQYF. CDR3 DNA: TGTGCCAGCAGTCAACCATCGACTAGCACAGATACGCAGTATTTT.

The chain couples TRBV19 to TRBJ1-5; 7 positions match TRBD1. J was trimmed by 9 bases and V by 6 bases; bases with no gene match: 11. Germline lookup yields CDR1 LNHDA and CDR2 SQIVND (reference sequence). This CDR3 spans 14 amino acids. For the CDR3, the DNA is TGTGCCAGTAGGCACAGGGGCGGGGAAAGGCCCCAGCATTTT. Protein product: CASRHRGGERPQHF.

This chain links TRBV11-1 with TRBJ1-6, with D maybe TRBD1 (5 bases). V was clipped by 5 bases and J by 4 bases, with 15 bases between them. The germline V gene encodes CDR1 SGHAT and CDR2 FQDESV (reference sequence). The CDR3 spans 16 residues. The CDR3 DNA reads TGTGCCAGCAGCCATGACAGCCCGCAATATAATTCACCCCTCCACTTT. It codes for CASSHDSPQYNSPLHF.

This clonotype occurred a few times. One junction end disagrees with the germline gene, perhaps due to a read error. The chain links TRBV12-3 or TRBV12-4 to TRBJ2-7; 10 nucleotides line up with TRBD2. The CDR3 totals 14 residues. As DNA, the CDR3 is TGTGCCAGCAGTCTAGCGGGGGCTCCCTACGAGCAGTACTTC. Protein: CASSLAGAPYEQYF.

This clonotype appeared once. V and J are TRBV6-1 and TRBJ2-5; D unresolved. The CDR3 is 13 amino acids. Trimming stripped 6 bases from V and 4 bases from J, with 12 bases between. The germline V gene encodes CDR1 MNHNS and CDR2 SASEGT. The CDR3 nucleotides are TGTGCCAGCAGACCGAGAGGTATAGAGACCCAGTACTTC. This translates into CASRPRGIETQYF.

The sample holds many counts of this clonotype. V and J are TRBV9 and TRBJ2-7; D is possibly TRBD1 or TRBD2 (6 bases each). Per germline, CDR1 SGDLS and CDR2 YYNGEE. The V and J ends lost 3 bases and 3 bases respectively, with 13 bases between them. The CDR3 consists of 14 residues. The CDR3 DNA is TGTGCCAGCAGCGCGGGGGACAAATACTACGAGCAGTACTTC. This codes for CASSAGDKYYEQYF.

The rearrangement joins TRBV2 to TRBJ2-5; tentative D call: TRBD2 (6 bases). Trimming pared 3 bases from V and 5 bases from J, leaving 10 bases between. CDR3 length equals 13 residues. Germline V CDR1 and CDR2: SNHLY, FYNNEI. CDR3 protein: CASSELEGETQYF. DNA of the CDR3: TGTGCCAGCAGTGAGTTGGAGGGGGAGACCCAGTACTTC.

A word on this clonotype: One junction end does not reproduce the germline sequence, and a read error may be involved. This chain links TRBV7-7 with TRBJ2-1; the D gene could be TRBD1 or TRBD2 (5 bases each). The germline V gene has CDR1 SSHAT and CDR2 FNYEAQ (reference sequence). The CDR3 covers 15 residues. CDR3 bases: TGTGCTAGCAGCTCATACTCTACCGGGGCAGTAGAGCAGCTCTTC. It encodes CASSSYSTGAVEQLF.